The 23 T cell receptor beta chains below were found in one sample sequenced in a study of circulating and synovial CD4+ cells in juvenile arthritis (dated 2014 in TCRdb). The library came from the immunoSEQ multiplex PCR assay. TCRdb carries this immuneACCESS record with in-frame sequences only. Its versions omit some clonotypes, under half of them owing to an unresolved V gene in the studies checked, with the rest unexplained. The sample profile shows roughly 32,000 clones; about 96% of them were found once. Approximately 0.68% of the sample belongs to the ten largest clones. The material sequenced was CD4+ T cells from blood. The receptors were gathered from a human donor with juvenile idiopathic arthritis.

This CDR3 reads CASSLEGGAAETQYF. CDR3 coding DNA: TGTGCCAGCAGCTTAGAAGGGGGGGCCGCAGAGACCCAGTACTTC. The chain has TRBV11-2 and TRBJ2-5, with D maybe TRBD2 (7 bases). The germline V and J ends were trimmed by 0 bases and 4 bases, with 12 bases remaining between them. The germline V gene has CDR1 SGHAT and CDR2 FQNNGV. This CDR3 is built from 15 residues. Based on the CDR3 plus reference TRBV11-2 and TRBJ2-5, the full variable domain is EAGVAQSPRYKIIEKRQSVAFWCNPISGHATLYWYQQILGQGPKLLIQFQNNGVVDDSQLPKDRFSAERLKGVDSTLKIQPAKLEDSAVYLCASSLEGGAAETQYFGPGTRLLVL.

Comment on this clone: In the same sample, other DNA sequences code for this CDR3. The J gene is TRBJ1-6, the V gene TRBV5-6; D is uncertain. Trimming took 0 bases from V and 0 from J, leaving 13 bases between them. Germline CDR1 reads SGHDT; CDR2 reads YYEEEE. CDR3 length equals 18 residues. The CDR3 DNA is TGTGCCAGCAGCTTGGCCCCGAAGATGAGCTCCTATAATTCACCCCTCCACTTT. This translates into CASSLAPKMSSYNSPLHF.

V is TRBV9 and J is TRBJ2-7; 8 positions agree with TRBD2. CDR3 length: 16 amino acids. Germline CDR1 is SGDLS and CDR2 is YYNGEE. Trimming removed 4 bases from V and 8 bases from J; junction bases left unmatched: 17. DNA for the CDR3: TGTGCCAGCAGCCCCCACGGGGGGGCGACCCCATTGAAGCAGTACTTC. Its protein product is CASSPHGGATPLKQYF.

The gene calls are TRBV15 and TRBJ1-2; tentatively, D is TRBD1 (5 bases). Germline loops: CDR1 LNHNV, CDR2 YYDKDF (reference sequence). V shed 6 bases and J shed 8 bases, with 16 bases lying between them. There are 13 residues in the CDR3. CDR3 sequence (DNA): TGTGCCACCAGTGGCAGGGCTCCCCTGGGCTACACCTTC. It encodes CATSGRAPLGYTF.

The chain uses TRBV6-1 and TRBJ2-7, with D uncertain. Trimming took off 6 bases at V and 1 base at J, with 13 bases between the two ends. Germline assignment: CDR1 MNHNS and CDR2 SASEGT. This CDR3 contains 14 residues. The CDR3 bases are TGTGCCAGCAGACCCAGCGTACAATCCTACGAGCAGTACTTC. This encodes CASRPSVQSYEQYF.

The CDR3: CASSFVRGELFF. CDR3 coding DNA: TGCGCCAGCAGCTTTGTACGGGGGGAGCTGTTTTTT. The genes are TRBV5-1 and TRBJ2-2; D call uncertain. Per germline, CDR1 SGHRS and CDR2 YFSETQ. The CDR3 spans 12 residues. V was trimmed by 2 bases and J by 8 bases, leaving 7 bases between them.

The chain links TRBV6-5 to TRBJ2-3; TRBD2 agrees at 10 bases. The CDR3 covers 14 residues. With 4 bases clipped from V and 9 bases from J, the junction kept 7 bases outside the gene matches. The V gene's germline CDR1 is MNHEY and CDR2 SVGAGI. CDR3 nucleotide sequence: TGTGCCAGCAGTTCCAGCGGGGGGGCCTTAACGCAGTATTTT. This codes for CASSSSGGALTQYF.

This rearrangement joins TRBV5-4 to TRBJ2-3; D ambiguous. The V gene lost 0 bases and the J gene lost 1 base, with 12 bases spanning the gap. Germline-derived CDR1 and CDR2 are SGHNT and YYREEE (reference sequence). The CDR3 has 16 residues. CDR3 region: CASSLELTIGTDTQYF. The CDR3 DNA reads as TGTGCCAGCAGCTTGGAACTTACCATTGGCACAGATACGCAGTATTTT.

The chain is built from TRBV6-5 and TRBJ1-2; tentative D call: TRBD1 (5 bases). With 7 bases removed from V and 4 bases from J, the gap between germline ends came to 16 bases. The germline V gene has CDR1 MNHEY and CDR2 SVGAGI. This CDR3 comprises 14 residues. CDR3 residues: CASKGGGDLYGYTF. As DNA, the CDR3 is TGTGCCAGCAAAGGCGGGGGGGATCTCTATGGCTACACCTTC.

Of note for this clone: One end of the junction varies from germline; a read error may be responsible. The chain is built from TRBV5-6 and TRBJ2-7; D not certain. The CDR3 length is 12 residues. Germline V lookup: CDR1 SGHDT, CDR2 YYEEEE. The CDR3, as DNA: TGTGCCAGCAGCTTAGGTTCTGTCTTGAGGCACTTC. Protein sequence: CASSLGSVLRHF.

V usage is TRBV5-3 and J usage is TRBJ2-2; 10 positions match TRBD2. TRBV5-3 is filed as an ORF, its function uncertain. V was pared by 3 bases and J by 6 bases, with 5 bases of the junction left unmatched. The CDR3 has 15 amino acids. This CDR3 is CARSSIAGGPGELFF. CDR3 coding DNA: TGTGCCAGAAGCTCCATAGCGGGAGGTCCCGGGGAGCTGTTTTTT.

The CDR3 DNA is TGTGCCAGCTCACCCCCCAGCGGGAATGAGCAGTTCTTC. Translation gives CASSPPSGNEQFF. This chain uses TRBV18 with TRBJ2-1, with TRBD2 as a possible D gene (6 bases). Germline V lookup: CDR1 KGHSH, CDR2 LQKENI. The V gene lost 3 bases and the J gene lost 7 bases, with 10 bases spanning the gap. The CDR3 is made up of 13 amino acids.

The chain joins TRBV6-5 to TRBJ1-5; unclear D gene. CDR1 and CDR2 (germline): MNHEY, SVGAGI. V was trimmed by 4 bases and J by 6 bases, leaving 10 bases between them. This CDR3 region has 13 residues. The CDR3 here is CASSSRDRQPQHF. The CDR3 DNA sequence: TGTGCCAGCAGTTCGCGGGATCGTCAGCCCCAGCATTTT.

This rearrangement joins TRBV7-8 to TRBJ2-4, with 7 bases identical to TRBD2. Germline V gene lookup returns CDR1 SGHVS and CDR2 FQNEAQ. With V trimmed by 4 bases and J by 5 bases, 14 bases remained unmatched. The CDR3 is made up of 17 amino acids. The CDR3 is CASSSSLTSRYENIQYF. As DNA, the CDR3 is TGTGCCAGCAGCTCTTCCCTGACTAGCAGATACGAAAACATTCAGTACTTC.

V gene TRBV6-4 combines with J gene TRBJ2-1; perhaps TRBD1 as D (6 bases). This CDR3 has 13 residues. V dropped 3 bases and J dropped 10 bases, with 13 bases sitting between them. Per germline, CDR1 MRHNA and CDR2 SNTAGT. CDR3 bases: TGTGCCAGCAGTGAGGACAGTCATGGGGAGCAGTTCTTC. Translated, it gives CASSEDSHGEQFF.

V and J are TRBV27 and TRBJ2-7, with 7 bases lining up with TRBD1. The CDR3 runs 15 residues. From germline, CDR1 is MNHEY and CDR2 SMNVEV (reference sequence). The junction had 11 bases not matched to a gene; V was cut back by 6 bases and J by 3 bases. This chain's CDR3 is CASSRARTGLYEQYF. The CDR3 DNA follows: TGTGCCAGCAGCCGGGCCCGGACAGGCCTCTACGAGCAGTACTTC.

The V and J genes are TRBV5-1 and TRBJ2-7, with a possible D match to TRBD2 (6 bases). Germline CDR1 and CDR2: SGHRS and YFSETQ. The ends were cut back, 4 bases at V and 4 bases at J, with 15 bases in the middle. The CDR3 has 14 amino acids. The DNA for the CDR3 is TGCGCCAGCAGCCCCACCGGGAGTTTTTACGAGCAGTACTTC. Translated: CASSPTGSFYEQYF. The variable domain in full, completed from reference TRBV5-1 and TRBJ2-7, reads KAGVTQTPRYLIKTRGQQVTLSCSPISGHRSVSWYQQTPGQGLQFLFEYFSETQRNKGNFPGRFSGRQFSNSRSEMNVSTLELGDSALYLCASSPTGSFYEQYFGPGTRLTVT.

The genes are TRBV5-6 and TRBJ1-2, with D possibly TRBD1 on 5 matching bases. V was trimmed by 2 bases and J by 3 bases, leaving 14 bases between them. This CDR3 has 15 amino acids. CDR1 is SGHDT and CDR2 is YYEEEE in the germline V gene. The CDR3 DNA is TGTGCCAGCAGCTTCCAGCGGGACGGCCACTATGGCTACACCTTC. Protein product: CASSFQRDGHYGYTF.

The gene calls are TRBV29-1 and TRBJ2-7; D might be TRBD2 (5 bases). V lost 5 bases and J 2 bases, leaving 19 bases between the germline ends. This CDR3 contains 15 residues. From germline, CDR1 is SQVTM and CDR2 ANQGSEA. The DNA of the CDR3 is TGCAGCGTTAGGTCAAGCGGAGTTCAAACCTACGAGCAGTACTTC. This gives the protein CSVRSSGVQTYEQYF.

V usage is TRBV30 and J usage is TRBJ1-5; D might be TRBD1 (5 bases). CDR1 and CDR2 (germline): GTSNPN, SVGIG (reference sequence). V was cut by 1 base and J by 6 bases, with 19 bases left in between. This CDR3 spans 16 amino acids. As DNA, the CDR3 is TGTGCCTGGAGTGGGGGGGACGGACTAATTTGTCAGCCCCAGCATTTT. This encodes CAWSGGDGLICQPQHF.

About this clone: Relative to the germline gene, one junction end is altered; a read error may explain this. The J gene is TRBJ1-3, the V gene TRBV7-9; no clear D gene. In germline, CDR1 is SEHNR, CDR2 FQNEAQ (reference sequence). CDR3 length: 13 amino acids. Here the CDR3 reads CASRLGEGNTIYF. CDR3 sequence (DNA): TGTGCCAGCAGGTTAGGAGAAGGAAACACCATATATTTT.

Here the CDR3 reads CASSWDRRNTEAFF. CDR3 DNA: TGTGCCAGTAGTTGGGACAGGAGAAACACTGAAGCTTTCTTT. The chain has TRBV19 and TRBJ1-1; 8 bases map to TRBD1. Germline assignment: CDR1 LNHDA and CDR2 SQIVND (reference sequence). This CDR3 has 14 amino acids. Unmatched junction bases numbered 4, after V lost 5 bases and J lost 2 bases.

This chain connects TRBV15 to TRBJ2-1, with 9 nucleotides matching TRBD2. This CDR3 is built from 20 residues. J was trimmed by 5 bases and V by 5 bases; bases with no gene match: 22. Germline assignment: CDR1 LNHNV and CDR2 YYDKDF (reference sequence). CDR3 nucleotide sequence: TGTGCCACCAGCCCCAACCCTCGAACCCAGCGGGGGGATTACAACAATGAGCAGTTCTTC. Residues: CATSPNPRTQRGDYNNEQFF.